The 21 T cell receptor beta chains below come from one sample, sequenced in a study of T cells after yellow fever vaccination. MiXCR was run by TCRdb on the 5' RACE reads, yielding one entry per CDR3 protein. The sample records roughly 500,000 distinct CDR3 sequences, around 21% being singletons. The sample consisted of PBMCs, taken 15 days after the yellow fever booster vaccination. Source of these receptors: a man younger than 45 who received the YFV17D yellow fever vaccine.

CDR3 sequence reads: CASSYGRMGDTQYF. CDR3 sequence (DNA): TGTGCCAGCAGCTACGGGAGAATGGGAGATACGCAGTATTTT. The rearrangement uses TRBV21-1 and TRBJ2-3; no check of the table's D call, TRBD2, against the DNA was made. TRBV21-1 has pseudogene status. The CDR3 is 14 residues long.

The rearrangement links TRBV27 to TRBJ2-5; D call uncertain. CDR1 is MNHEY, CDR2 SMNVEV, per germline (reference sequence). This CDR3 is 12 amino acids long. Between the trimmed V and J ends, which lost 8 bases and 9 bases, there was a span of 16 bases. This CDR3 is CASGGPQRAQYF. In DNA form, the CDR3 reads TGTGCCAGCGGTGGTCCGCAAAGGGCCCAGTACTTC.

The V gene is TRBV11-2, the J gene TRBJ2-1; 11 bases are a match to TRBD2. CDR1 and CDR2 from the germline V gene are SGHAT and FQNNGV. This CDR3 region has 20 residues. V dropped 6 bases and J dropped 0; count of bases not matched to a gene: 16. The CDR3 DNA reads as TGTGCCAGCAGATCAGGGACTAGCGGAATTTCCACACTCTCCTACAATGAGCAGTTCTTC. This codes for CASRSGTSGISTLSYNEQFF.

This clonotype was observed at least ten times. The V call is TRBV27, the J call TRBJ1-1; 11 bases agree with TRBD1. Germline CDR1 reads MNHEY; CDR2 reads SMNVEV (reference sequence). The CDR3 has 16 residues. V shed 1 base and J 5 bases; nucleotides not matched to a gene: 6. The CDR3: CASSLWSGTGGTEAFF. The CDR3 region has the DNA TGTGCCAGCAGTTTATGGAGTGGGACAGGGGGTACTGAAGCTTTCTTT.

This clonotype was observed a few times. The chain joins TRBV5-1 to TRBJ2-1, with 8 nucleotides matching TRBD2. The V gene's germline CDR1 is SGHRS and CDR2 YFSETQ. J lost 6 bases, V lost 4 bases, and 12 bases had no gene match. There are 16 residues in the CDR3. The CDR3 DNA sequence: TGCGCCAGCAGCCTCACGCCAGGACTAGCCCGCAATGAGCAGTTCTTC. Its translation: CASSLTPGLARNEQFF.

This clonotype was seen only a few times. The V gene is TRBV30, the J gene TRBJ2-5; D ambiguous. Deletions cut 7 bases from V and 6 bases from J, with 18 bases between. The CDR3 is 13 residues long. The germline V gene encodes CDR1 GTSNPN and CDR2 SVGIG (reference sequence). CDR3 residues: CAYSRSSIKTQYF. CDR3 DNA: TGTGCCTACTCAAGGAGTTCTATAAAGACCCAGTACTTC.

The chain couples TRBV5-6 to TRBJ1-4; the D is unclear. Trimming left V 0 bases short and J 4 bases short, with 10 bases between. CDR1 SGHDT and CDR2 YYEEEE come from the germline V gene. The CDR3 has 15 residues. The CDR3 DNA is TGTGCCAGCAGCTTGGCGACGGGATTTAATGAAAAACTGTTTTTT. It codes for CASSLATGFNEKLFF.

CDR3 sequence (DNA): TGTGCCAGCAGCGAACTAGCGGGAGGGCCGAATGAGCAGTTCTTC. It encodes CASSELAGGPNEQFF. The chain links TRBV7-2 to TRBJ2-1; 13 nucleotides line up with TRBD2. V was clipped by 5 bases and J by 7 bases; unmatched bases: 5. CDR3 length: 15 amino acids. Germline V CDR1 and CDR2: SGHTA, FQGNSA.

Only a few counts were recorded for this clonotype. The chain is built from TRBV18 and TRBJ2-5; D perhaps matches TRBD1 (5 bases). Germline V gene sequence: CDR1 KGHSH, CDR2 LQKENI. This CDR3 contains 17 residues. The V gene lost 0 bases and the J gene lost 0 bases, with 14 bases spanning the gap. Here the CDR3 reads CASSPPAGSHYQETQYF. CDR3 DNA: TGTGCCAGCTCACCACCAGCAGGGTCACACTACCAAGAGACCCAGTACTTC.

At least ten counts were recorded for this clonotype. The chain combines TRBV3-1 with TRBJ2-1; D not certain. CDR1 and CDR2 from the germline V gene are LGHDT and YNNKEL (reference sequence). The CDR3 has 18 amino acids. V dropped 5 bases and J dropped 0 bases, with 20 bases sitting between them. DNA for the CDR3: TGTGCCAGCAGCTTACCGTTGCGGCGTATGAGCTCCTACAATGAGCAGTTCTTC. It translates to CASSLPLRRMSSYNEQFF.

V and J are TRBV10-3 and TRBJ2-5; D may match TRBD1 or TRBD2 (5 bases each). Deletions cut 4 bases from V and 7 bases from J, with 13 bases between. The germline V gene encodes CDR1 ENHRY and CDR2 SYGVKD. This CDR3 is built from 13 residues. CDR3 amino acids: CAISGDAEGTQYF. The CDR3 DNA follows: TGTGCCATCAGTGGGGACGCCGAGGGGACCCAGTACTTC.

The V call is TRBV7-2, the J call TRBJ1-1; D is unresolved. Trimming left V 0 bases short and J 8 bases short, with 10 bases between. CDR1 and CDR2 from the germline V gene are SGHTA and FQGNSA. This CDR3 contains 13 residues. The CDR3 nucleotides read TGTGCCAGCAGCTTAGCGGGCCAGATGGAAGCTTTCTTT. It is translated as CASSLAGQMEAFF.

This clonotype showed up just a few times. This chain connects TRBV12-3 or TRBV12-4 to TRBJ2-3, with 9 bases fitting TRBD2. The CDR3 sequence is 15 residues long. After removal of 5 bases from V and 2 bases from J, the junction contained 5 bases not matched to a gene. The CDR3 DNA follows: TGTGCCAGCAGTGTGGGACTAGCTCACACAGATACGCAGTATTTT. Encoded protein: CASSVGLAHTDTQYF.

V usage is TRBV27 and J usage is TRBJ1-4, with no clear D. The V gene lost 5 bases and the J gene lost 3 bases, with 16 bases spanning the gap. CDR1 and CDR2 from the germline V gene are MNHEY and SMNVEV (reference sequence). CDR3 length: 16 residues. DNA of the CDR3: TGTGCCAGCAGTCACGCCTCGGGAAACCCTAATGAAAAACTGTTTTTT. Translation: CASSHASGNPNEKLFF. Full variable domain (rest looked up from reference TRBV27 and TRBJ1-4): EAQVTQNPRYLITVTGKKLTVTCSQNMNHEYMSWYRQDPGLGLRQIYYSMNVEVTDKGDVPEGYKVSRKEKRNFPLILESPSPNQTSLYFCASSHASGNPNEKLFFGSGTQLSVL.

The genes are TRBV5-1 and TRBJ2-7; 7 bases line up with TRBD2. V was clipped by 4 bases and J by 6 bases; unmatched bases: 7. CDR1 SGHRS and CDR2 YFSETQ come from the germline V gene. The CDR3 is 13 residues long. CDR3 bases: TGCGCCAGCAGCCTAAGACTAGCATCCGAGCAGTACTTC. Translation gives CASSLRLASEQYF.

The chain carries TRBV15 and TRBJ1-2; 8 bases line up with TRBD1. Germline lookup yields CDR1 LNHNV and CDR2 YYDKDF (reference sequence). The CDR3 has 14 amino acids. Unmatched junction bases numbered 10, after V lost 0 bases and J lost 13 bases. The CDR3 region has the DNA TGTGCCACCAGCAGAGAAGGACAGGGTAGGGTATCCACCTTC. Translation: CATSREGQGRVSTF.

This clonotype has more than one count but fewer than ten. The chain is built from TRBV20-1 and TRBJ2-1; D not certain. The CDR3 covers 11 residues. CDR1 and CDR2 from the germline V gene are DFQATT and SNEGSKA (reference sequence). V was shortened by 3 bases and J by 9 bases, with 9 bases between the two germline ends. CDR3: CSARLTGEQFF. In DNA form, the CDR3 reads TGCAGTGCTAGGCTGACCGGTGAGCAGTTCTTC.

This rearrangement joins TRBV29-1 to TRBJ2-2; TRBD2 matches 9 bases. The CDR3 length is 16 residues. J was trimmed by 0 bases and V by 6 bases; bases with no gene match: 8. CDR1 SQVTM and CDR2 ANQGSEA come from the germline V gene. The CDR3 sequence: CSVPPGLATNTGELFF. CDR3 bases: TGCAGCGTCCCTCCGGGACTAGCTACGAACACCGGGGAGCTGTTTTTT.

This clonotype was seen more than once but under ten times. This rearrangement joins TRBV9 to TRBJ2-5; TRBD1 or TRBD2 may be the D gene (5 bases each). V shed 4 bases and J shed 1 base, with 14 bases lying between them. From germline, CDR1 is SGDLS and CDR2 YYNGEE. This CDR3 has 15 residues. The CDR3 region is CASSLGTVPQETQYF. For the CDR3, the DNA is TGTGCCAGCAGCCTCGGGACGGTCCCCCAAGAGACCCAGTACTTC.

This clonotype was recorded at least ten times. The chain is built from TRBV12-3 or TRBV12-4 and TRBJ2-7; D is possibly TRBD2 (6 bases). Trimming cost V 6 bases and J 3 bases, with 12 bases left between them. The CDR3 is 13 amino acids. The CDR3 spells CASSLAGGYEQYF. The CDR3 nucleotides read TGTGCCAGCAGCTTGGCCGGGGGCTACGAGCAGTACTTC.

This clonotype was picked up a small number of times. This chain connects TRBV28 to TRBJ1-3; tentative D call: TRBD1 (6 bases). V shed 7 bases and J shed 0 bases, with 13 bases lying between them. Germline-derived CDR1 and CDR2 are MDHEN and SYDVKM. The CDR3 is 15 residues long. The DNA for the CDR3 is TGTGCCAGCACCCGAACAGGGTCCTCTGGAAACACCATATATTTT. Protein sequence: CASTRTGSSGNTIYF.